The 5 T cell receptor beta chains presented below share a single source sample, sequenced in a study of metastatic and nonmetastatic thyroid tumors. TCRdb called clones again from the PCR reads with MiXCR. The repertoire holds around 18,000 clones, approximately 12% seen once, with approximately 16% in the top ten. No treatment of any kind had been given to any patient before thyroid surgery. Material for sequencing was tumor tissue. Receptors were obtained from a female donor with papillary thyroid cancer or a benign thyroid nodule (not recorded which). Some clones in this sample may be carry-over from other donors' samples.

This clone was detected many times. The gene calls are TRBV10-2 and TRBJ1-4, with TRBD1 as a possible D gene (5 bases). This CDR3 is built from 12 residues. V was cut by 5 bases and J by 10 bases, with 11 bases left in between. Germline V CDR1 and CDR2: WSHSY, SAAADI. The CDR3 sequence: CASSISQGKLFF. In DNA, the CDR3 is TGCGCCAGCAGTATCTCCCAGGGAAAACTGTTTTTT.

This clone occurred many times. This chain links TRBV7-9 with TRBJ2-1; the match to TRBD2 covers 13 bases. Germline lookup yields CDR1 SEHNR and CDR2 FQNEAQ (reference sequence). V gave up 3 bases and J gave up 9 bases; unmatched junction bases: 8. The CDR3 length is 16 residues. The CDR3 DNA is TGTGCCAGCAGCTTCAGACTAGCGGGAGGTTTCGGTGAGCAGTTCTTC. This codes for CASSFRLAGGFGEQFF. The full variable domain, rest sourced from reference TRBV7-9 and TRBJ2-1, is DTGVSQNPRHKITKRGQNVTFRCDPISEHNRLYWYRQTLGQGPEFLTYFQNEAQLEKSRLLSDRFSAERPKGSFSTLEIQRTEQGDSAMYLCASSFRLAGGFGEQFFGPGTRLTVL.

This clone has just a few counts. The chain carries TRBV12-3 or TRBV12-4 and TRBJ2-1; 7 bases fit TRBD1. V shed 5 bases and J 5 bases; nucleotides not matched to a gene: 6. CDR3 length equals 14 residues. The CDR3 loop reads CASSNRGPNNEQFF. CDR3 DNA: TGTGCCAGCAGTAACAGGGGACCCAACAATGAGCAGTTCTTC.

In its sample, this clone was seen many times. The rearrangement uses TRBV3-1 and TRBJ1-5; TRBD1 matches at 10 bases. The CDR3 extends over 14 amino acids. With V trimmed by 1 base and J by 7 bases, 1 base remained unmatched. The germline gives CDR1 LGHDT, CDR2 YNNKEL (reference sequence). This CDR3 is CASSQGTGGQPQHF. Here the CDR3 DNA reads TGTGCCAGCAGCCAAGGGACAGGGGGGCAGCCCCAGCATTTT.

This clone was seen repeatedly, ten times or more. The gene calls are TRBV13 and TRBJ2-1; the match to TRBD2 covers 7 bases. Germline CDR1 PRHDT, CDR2 FYEKMQ (reference sequence). Germline trimming cut 1 base from V and 9 bases from J; bases unmatched to any gene: 3. This CDR3 has 13 amino acids. The CDR3 DNA is TGTGCCAGCAGCTTAGTGGCTAGCGGTGAGCAGTTCTTC. Translated, it gives CASSLVASGEQFF.